The subject of this entry is one T cell receptor beta chain. Its antigen is not known. CDR3 length: 13 residues. Deletions cut 5 bases from V and 7 bases from J, with 11 bases between. Per the germline V gene, CDR1 is SGHTA and CDR2 is FQGNSA. The table came from immunoSEQ multiplex PCR; TCRdb's copy has only in-frame clones and leaves some out. This table has around 41,000 clones, 75% to 90% appearing once. This entry belongs to a study of a mutant IDH1 vaccine in newly diagnosed glioma. Study-wide context: Prior therapy was radiotherapy, temozolomide, or both; most received both.

As for time point: week 35, safety follow-up. What each vaccine dose contained was 300 ug of mutant IDH1 20-mer peptide, accompanied by topical imiquimod. Scheduled for weeks 1, 3, 5, 7, 11, 15, 19 and 23, eight vaccinations were given to patients. The rearrangement joins TRBV7-2 to TRBJ1-4; D unresolved. Sequenced here: PBMCs, sampled from a glioma patient whose treatment included an IDH1 peptide vaccine. The receptor was derived from a man aged 35-49 years with glioma. The CDR3 spells CASSRGFGEKLFF. CDR3 coding DNA: TGTGCCAGCAGCCGAGGGTTTGGTGAAAAACTGTTTTTT.